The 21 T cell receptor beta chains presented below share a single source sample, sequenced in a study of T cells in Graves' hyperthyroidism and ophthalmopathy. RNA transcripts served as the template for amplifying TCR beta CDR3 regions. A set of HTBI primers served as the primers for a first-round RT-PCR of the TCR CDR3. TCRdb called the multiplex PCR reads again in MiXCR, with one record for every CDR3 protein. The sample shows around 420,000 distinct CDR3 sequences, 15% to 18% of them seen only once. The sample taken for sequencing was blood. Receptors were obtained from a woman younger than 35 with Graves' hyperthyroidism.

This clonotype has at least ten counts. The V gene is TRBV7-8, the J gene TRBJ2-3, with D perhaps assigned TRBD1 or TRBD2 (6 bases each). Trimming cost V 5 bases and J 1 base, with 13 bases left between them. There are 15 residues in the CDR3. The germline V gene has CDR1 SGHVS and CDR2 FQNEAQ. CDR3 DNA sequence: TGTGCCAGCAGCCATGGGGGGCAGCGCACAGATACGCAGTATTTT. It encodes CASSHGGQRTDTQYF. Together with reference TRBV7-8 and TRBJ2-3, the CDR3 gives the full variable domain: GAGVSQSPRYKVAKRGQDVALRCDPISGHVSLFWYQQALGQGPEFLTYFQNEAQLDKSGLPSDRFFAERPEGSVSTLKIQRTQQEDSAVYLCASSHGGQRTDTQYFGPGTRLTVL.

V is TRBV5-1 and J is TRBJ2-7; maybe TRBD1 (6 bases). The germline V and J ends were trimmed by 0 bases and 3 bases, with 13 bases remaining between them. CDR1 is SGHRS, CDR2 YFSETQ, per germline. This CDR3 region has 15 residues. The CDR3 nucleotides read TGCGCCAGCAGCTTGGAGTGGGACACCTACTACGAGCAGTACTTC. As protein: CASSLEWDTYYEQYF.

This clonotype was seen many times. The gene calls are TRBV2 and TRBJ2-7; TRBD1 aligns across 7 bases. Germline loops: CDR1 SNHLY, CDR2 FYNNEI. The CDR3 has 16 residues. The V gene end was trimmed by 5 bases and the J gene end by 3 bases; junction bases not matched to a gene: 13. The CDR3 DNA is TGTGCCAGCAGTCCGTACGGGACAGCCTACGGCTACGAGCAGTACTTC. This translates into CASSPYGTAYGYEQYF.

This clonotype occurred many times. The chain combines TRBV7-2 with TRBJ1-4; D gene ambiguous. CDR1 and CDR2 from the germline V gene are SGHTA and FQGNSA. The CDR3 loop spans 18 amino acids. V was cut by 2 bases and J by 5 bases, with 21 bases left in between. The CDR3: CASSLRLLAGFGNEKLFF. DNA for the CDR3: TGTGCCAGCAGCTTACGCCTTTTGGCAGGATTCGGCAATGAAAAACTGTTTTTT.

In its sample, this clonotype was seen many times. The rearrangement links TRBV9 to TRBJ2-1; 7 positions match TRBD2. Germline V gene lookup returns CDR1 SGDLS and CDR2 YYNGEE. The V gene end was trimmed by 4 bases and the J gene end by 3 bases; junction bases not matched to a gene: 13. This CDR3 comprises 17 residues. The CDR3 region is CASSPTTSVGVYNEQFF. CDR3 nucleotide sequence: TGTGCCAGCAGCCCGACAACTAGCGTAGGGGTCTACAATGAGCAGTTCTTC. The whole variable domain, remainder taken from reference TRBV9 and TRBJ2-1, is DSGVTQTPKHLITATGQRVTLRCSPRSGDLSVYWYQQSLDQGLQFLIQYYNGEERAKGNILERFSAQQFPDLHSELNLSSLELGDSALYFCASSPTTSVGVYNEQFFGPGTRLTVL.

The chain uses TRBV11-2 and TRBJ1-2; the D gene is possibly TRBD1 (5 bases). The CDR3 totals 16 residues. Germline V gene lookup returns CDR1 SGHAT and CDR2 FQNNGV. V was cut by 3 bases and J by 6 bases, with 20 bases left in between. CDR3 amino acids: CASSFSSRDVLNGYTF. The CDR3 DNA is TGTGCCAGCAGCTTCTCCTCCCGGGACGTACTTAATGGCTACACCTTC.

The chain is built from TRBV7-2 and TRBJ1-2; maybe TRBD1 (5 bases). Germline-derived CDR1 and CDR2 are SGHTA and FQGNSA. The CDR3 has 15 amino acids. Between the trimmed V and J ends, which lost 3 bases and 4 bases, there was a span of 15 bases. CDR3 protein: CASSFSTTGTYGYTF. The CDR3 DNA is TGTGCCAGCAGCTTCTCCACAACAGGCACCTATGGCTACACCTTC.

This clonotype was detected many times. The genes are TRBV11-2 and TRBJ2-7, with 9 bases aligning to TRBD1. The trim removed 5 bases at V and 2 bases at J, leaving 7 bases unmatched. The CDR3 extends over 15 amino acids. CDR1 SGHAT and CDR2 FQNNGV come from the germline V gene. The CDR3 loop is CASSPRTGAAYEQYF. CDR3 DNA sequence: TGTGCCAGCAGCCCAAGGACAGGGGCAGCCTACGAGCAGTACTTC.

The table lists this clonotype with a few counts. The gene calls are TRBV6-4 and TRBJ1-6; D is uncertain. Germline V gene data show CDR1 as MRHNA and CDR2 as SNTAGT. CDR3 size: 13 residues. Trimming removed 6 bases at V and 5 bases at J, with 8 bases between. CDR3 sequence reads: CASRQKNNSPLHF. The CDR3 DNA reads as TGTGCCAGCAGACAGAAAAATAATTCACCCCTCCACTTT.

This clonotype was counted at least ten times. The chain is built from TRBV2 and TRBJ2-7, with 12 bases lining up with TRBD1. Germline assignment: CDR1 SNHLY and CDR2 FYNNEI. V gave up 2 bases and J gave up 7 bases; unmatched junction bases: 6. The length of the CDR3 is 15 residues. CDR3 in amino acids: CASSEPGQGAREQYF. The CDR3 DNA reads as TGTGCCAGCAGTGAACCGGGACAGGGGGCGCGGGAGCAGTACTTC.

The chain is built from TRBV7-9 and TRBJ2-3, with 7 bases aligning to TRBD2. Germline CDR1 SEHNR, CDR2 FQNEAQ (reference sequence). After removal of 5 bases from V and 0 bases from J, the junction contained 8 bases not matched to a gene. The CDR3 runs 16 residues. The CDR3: CASSANSGPSTDTQYF. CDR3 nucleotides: TGTGCCAGCAGCGCCAATAGCGGGCCTAGCACAGATACGCAGTATTTT.

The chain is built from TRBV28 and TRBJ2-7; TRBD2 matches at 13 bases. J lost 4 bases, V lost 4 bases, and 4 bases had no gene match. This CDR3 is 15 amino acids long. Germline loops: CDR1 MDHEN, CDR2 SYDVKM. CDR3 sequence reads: CASSYGTSGVYEQYF. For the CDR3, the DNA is TGTGCCAGCAGTTACGGGACTAGCGGGGTATACGAGCAGTACTTC.

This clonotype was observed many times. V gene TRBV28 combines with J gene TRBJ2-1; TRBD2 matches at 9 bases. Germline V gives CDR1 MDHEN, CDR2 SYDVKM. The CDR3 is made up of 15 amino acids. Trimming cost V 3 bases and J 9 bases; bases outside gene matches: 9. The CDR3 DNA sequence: TGTGCCAGCAGTTTGTTTAGCGGGAGCCGGAGTGAGCAGTTCTTC. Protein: CASSLFSGSRSEQFF.

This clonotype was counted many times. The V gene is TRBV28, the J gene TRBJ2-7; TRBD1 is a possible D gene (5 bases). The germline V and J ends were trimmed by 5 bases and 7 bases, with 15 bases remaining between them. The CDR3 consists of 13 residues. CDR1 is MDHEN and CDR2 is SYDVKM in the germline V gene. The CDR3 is CASSRARGFEQYF. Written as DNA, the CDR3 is TGTGCCAGCAGTAGAGCTAGGGGCTTTGAGCAGTACTTC. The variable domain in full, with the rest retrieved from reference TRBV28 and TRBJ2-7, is DVKVTQSSRYLVKRTGEKVFLECVQDMDHENMFWYRQDPGLGLRLIYFSYDVKMKEKGDIPEGYSVSREKKERFSLILESASTNQTSMYLCASSRARGFEQYFGPGTRLTVT.

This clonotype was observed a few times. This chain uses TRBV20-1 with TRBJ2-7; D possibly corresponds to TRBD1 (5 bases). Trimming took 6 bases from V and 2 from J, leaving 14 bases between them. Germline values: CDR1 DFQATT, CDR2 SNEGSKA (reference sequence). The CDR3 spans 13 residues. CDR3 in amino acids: CSAQMPGTYEQYF. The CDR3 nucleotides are TGCAGTGCCCAAATGCCAGGGACCTACGAGCAGTACTTC.

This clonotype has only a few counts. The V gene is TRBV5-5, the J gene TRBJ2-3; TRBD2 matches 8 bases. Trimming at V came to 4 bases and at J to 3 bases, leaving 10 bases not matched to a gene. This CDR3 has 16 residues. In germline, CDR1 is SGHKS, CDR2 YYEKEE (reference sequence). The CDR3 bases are TGTGCCAGCAGCCGGGGGGGGTCCGGCATGACAGATACGCAGTATTTT. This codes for CASSRGGSGMTDTQYF.

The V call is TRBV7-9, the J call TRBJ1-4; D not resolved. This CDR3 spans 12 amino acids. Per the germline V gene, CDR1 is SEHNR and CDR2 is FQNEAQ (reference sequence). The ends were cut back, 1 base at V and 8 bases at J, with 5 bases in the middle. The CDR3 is CASSLGEEKLFF. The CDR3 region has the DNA TGTGCCAGCAGCTTAGGGGAGGAAAAACTGTTTTTT.

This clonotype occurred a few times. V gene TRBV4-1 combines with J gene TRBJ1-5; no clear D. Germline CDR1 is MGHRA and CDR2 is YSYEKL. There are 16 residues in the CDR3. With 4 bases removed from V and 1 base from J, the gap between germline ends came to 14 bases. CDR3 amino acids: CASSPEGARSNQPQHF. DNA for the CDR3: TGCGCCAGCAGCCCGGAGGGAGCCCGGAGCAATCAGCCCCAGCATTTT.

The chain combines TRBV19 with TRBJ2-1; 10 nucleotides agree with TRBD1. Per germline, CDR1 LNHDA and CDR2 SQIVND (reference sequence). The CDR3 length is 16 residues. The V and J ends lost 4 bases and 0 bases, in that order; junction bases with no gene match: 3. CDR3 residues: CASSKWTGGSYNEQFF. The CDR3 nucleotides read TGTGCCAGTAGTAAGTGGACAGGGGGCTCCTACAATGAGCAGTTCTTC. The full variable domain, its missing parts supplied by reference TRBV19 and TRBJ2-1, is DGGITQSPKYLFRKEGQNVTLSCEQNLNHDAMYWYRQDPGQGLRLIYYSQIVNDFQKGDIAEGYSVSREKKESFPLTVTSAQKNPTAFYLCASSKWTGGSYNEQFFGPGTRLTVL.

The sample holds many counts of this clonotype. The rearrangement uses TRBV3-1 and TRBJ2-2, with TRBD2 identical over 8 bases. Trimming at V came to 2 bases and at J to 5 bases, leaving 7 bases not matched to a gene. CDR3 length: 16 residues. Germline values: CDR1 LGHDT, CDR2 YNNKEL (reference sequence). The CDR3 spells CASSQNGGAWTGELFF. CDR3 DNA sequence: TGTGCCAGCAGCCAAAACGGGGGGGCCTGGACCGGGGAGCTGTTTTTT.

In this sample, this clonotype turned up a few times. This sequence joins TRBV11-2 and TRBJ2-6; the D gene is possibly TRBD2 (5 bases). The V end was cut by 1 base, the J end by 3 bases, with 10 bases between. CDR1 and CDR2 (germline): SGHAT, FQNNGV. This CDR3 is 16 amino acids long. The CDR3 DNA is TGTGCCAGCAGCTTAGCCGATCGGGGTGGGGCCAACGTCCTGACTTTC. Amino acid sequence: CASSLADRGGANVLTF.